This T cell receptor beta chain was identified in a study of T cell repertoires in cytomegalovirus infection. Study at large: Selection of CMV epitopes for the study included recently identified HLA-C-restricted and well-studied HLA-B-restricted ones. General study results and limits: Cumulative frequency of public TCR beta families picked out carriers of CMV plus the relevant HLA. HLA-C-restricted CMV-specific TCR beta clonotypes prevailed in the ex vivo response.

This CDR3 spans 10 amino acids. Looked up from germline, CDR1 is KGHDR and CDR2 is SFDVKD. TCRdb fed the reads into MiXCR, producing one record per CDR3 protein. The data contain hundreds of thousands of distinct CDR3 sequences, about a third of them singletons. Worth noting for this clonotype: The antigen is undetermined. The junction does not match germline at one end; this may be a read error.

Sequencing used cultured CD8+ T cells from PBMCs, obtained from culture after CMV antigen stimulation. The chain recombines TRBV24-1 with TRBJ1-2; 8 bases are shared with TRBD1. This TCR derives from a human donor in good health (CMV status not recorded). Some clones in this sample may be carry-over from other donors' samples. The CDR3: CATSPRTGLF. In DNA, the CDR3 is TGTGCCACCAGTCCCCGGACAGGGTTATTC.